Reported below is one T cell receptor (beta chain). The method was immunoSEQ multiplex PCR; TCRdb's version includes in-frame clones alone and lacks a portion of them. This repertoire shows around 160,000 clones, almost 85% found once; its top ten account for 10% to 13%. The sample comes from a study of cytomegalovirus exposure and HLA in healthy donors. This CDR3 is 17 amino acids long. Germline V gene lookup returns CDR1 MNHEY and CDR2 SMNVEV (reference sequence). V was clipped by 4 bases and J by 5 bases; unmatched bases: 14. The sequencing input was PBMCs. The clonotype originates from a man aged 25-45 years in good health and CMV-seropositive. The rearrangement uses TRBV27 and TRBJ1-1, with 9 positions matching TRBD1. This CDR3 reads CASSSLWDRVSVTEAFF. CDR3 DNA: TGTGCCAGCAGTTCCCTCTGGGACAGGGTCTCGGTAACTGAAGCTTTCTTT.